This is a list of T cell receptor beta chains from one sample in a study of identical twins. From the 5' RACE reads, TCRdb called clonotypes with MiXCR, one entry per CDR3 protein. The sample includes over 200,000 distinct CDR3 sequences, roughly 9.4% of them seen just once. Specimen: memory (CD45RO+) T cells sorted from blood. The source is a woman aged 18 to 35 in good health. Each CDR3 is given with its conserved first and last residue. The D gene is left open where the match is weak. The size entry is marked missing in some rows and otherwise reads once, few, many or a size class.

clone size: -; J gene: TRBJ2-7; D gene: -; V gene: TRBV6-1; CDR3 protein: CASTRSLGGEQYF; CDR3 DNA: TGTGCCAGCACCCGGTCGCTGGGGGGCGAGCAGTACTTC
clone size: few; J gene: TRBJ2-1; D gene: -; V gene: TRBV9; CDR3 protein: CASSAEGDPYNEQFF; CDR3 DNA: TGTGCCAGCAGCGCGGAGGGGGATCCATACAATGAGCAGTTCTTC
clone size: -; J gene: TRBJ1-1; D gene: -; V gene: TRBV5-4; CDR3 protein: CARGPEANTEAFF; CDR3 DNA: TGTGCCAGGGGCCCAGAGGCGAACACTGAAGCTTTCTTT
clone size: few; J gene: TRBJ1-2; D gene: TRBD1; V gene: TRBV5-1; CDR3 protein: CASTPGQPSEVYTF; CDR3 DNA: TGCGCCAGCACACCGGGACAGCCCAGTGAGGTCTACACCTTC
clone size: many; J gene: TRBJ1-2; D gene: -; V gene: TRBV20-1; CDR3 protein: CSAPIPYYGYTF; CDR3 DNA: TGCAGTGCCCCGATCCCTTACTATGGCTACACCTTC
clone size: few; J gene: TRBJ2-2; D gene: -; V gene: TRBV5-8; CDR3 protein: CASSLRLTAGELFF; CDR3 DNA: TGTGCCAGCAGCTTGAGACTAACGGCCGGGGAGCTGTTTTTT
clone size: few; J gene: TRBJ1-5; D gene: -; V gene: TRBV15; CDR3 protein: CATSRVTSNQPQHF; CDR3 DNA: TGTGCCACCAGCAGAGTCACAAGCAATCAGCCCCAGCATTTT
clone size: few; J gene: TRBJ1-2; D gene: TRBD1; V gene: TRBV27; CDR3 protein: CASSPIDREDYGYTF; CDR3 DNA: TGTGCCAGCAGTCCAATCGACAGGGAGGACTATGGCTACACCTTC
clone size: -; J gene: TRBJ2-1; D gene: TRBD2; V gene: TRBV5-1; CDR3 protein: CASSLTGLAGSQEQFF; CDR3 DNA: TGCGCCAGCAGCTTGACGGGGCTAGCGGGGTCACAAGAGCAGTTCTTC
clone size: few; J gene: TRBJ2-2; D gene: -; V gene: TRBV20-1; CDR3 protein: CSAPKEGGGELFF; CDR3 DNA: TGCAGTGCTCCTAAGGAGGGTGGCGGGGAGCTGTTTTTT
clone size: many; J gene: TRBJ2-3; D gene: TRBD2; V gene: TRBV12-3/TRBV12-4; CDR3 protein: CASSRLAGPGDTQYF; CDR3 DNA: TGTGCCAGCAGCCGACTAGCGGGCCCGGGGGATACGCAGTATTTT
clone size: -; J gene: TRBJ2-7; D gene: TRBD2; V gene: TRBV20-1; CDR3 protein: CSASRASGAYEQYF; CDR3 DNA: TGCAGTGCTAGTAGGGCTAGCGGGGCCTACGAGCAGTACTTC
clone size: many; J gene: TRBJ1-1; D gene: -; V gene: TRBV5-1; CDR3 protein: CASSLFSGQQTEAFF; CDR3 DNA: TGCGCCAGCAGCTTGTTTTCCGGACAGCAGACTGAAGCTTTCTTT
clone size: few; J gene: TRBJ2-7; D gene: TRBD2; V gene: TRBV3-1; CDR3 protein: CASSQLAGVMDEQYF; CDR3 DNA: TGTGCCAGCAGCCAACTAGCGGGGGTCATGGACGAGCAGTACTTC
clone size: few; J gene: TRBJ1-3; D gene: -; V gene: TRBV2; CDR3 protein: CASAIATSGNTIYF; CDR3 DNA: TGTGCCAGCGCAATAGCGACCTCTGGAAACACCATATATTTT
clone size: few; J gene: TRBJ2-3; D gene: TRBD2; V gene: TRBV24-1; CDR3 protein: CATSETAGGTDTQYF; CDR3 DNA: TGTGCCACCAGTGAGACGGCGGGAGGGACAGATACGCAGTATTTT
clone size: -; J gene: TRBJ2-2; D gene: -; V gene: TRBV9; CDR3 protein: CASSVGGADNTGELFF; CDR3 DNA: TGTGCCAGCAGCGTAGGGGGAGCGGACAACACCGGGGAGCTGTTTTTT
clone size: many; J gene: TRBJ1-6; D gene: -; V gene: TRBV7-9; CDR3 protein: CASSLGSSYNSPLHF; CDR3 DNA: TGTGCCAGCAGCTTAGGAAGCTCCTATAATTCACCCCTCCACTTT
clone size: few; J gene: TRBJ2-1; D gene: TRBD1; V gene: TRBV5-1; CDR3 protein: CASSPQGDEQFF; CDR3 DNA: TGCGCCAGCAGCCCCCAGGGGGATGAGCAGTTCTTC
clone size: many; J gene: TRBJ2-7; D gene: -; V gene: TRBV6-2/TRBV6-3; CDR3 protein: CASSYRDGGPGYF; CDR3 DNA: TGTGCCAGCAGTTACCGCGACGGAGGACCGGGGTACTTC